Sequencing of this TCR beta chain was carried out in a study of blood T cell repertoires in COVID-19. Looking at the study overall: COVID-19 samples, acute and convalescent, were from the United States, Italy and Spain. PBMCs, B-cell-depleted T cells, or T cells were the source of the cDNA or gDNA that made up the material.

The sample holds one count of this clone. The CDR3 extends over 18 amino acids. Per the germline V gene, CDR1 is SGHDN and CDR2 is FVKESK. V trimming: 0 bases; J trimming: 7 bases; junction bases outside the gene matches: 15. In the original processing: Estimates of nucleated cell counts were drawn from the amplification of reference gene primers. Assay used: immunoSEQ multiplex PCR; TCRdb lists only in-frame clones, some missing. The V and J calls and clone size were taken over from that table, and D and trimming were inferred from the DNA. In the table there are roughly 290,000 clones, about 86% of which are singletons. While infection was still active, Seattle patients were enrolled and then followed longitudinally.

The receptor's source is an older person with COVID-19, enrolled during active disease. The rearrangement uses TRBV14 and TRBJ1-5; the match to TRBD1 covers 7 bases. The sequenced sample was peripheral blood. The CDR3 DNA reads as TGTGCCAGCAGCCAAGACCCCCCCAAAGGGGGCTTGCGGCAGCCCCAGCATTTT. Protein sequence: CASSQDPPKGGLRQPQHF.